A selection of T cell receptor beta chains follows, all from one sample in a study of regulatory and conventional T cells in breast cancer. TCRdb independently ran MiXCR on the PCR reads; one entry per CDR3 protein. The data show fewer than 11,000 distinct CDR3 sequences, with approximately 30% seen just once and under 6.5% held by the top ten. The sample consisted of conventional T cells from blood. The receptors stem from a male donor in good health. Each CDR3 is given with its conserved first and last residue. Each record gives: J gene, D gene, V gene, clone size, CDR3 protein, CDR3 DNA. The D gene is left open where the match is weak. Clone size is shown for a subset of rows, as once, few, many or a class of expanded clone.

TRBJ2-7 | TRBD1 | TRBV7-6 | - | CASNLDRGAGEQYF | TGTGCCAGCAATCTCGACAGGGGTGCTGGCGAGCAGTACTTC
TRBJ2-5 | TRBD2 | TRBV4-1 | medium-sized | CASSHQPSGGKETQYF | TGCGCCAGCAGCCATCAACCTAGCGGGGGAAAAGAGACCCAGTACTTC
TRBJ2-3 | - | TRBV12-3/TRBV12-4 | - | CASSLEVRTQYF | TGTGCCAGCAGTTTAGAGGTGAGGACGCAGTATTTT
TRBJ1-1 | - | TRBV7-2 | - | CASSLVPGNTEAFF | TGTGCCAGCAGCTTAGTCCCCGGGAACACTGAAGCTTTCTTT
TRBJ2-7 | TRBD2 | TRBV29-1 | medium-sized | CSVEDPARGTGIQYF | TGCAGCGTTGAAGACCCAGCGCGGGGGACTGGGATCCAATACTTC
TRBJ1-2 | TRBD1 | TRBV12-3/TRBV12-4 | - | CASSKNRGPVDGYTF | TGTGCCAGCAGTAAAAACAGGGGTCCGGTCGATGGCTACACCTTC
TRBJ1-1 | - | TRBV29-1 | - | CSVVERGRGTEAFF | TGCAGCGTTGTGGAAAGGGGACGGGGCACTGAAGCTTTCTTT
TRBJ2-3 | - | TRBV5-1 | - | CASSRIISTDTQYF | TGCGCCAGCAGCCGTATTATTAGCACAGATACGCAGTATTTT
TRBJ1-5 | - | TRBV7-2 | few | CASSFGRESNQPQHF | TGTGCCAGCAGCTTTGGTAGGGAAAGCAATCAGCCCCAGCATTTT
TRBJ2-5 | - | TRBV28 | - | CASSGYQETQYF | TGTGCCAGCTCAGGGTACCAAGAGACCCAGTACTTC
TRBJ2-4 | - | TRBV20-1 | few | CSASPRALAKNIQYF | TGCAGTGCTAGTCCAAGGGCGCTAGCCAAAAACATTCAGTACTTC
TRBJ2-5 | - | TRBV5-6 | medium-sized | CASRRGLKETQYF | TGTGCCAGCAGGCGGGGCTTAAAAGAGACCCAGTACTTC
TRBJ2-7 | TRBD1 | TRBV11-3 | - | CASSSDGDSPYYEQYF | TGTGCCAGCAGCTCAGACGGGGACAGCCCATACTACGAGCAGTACTTC
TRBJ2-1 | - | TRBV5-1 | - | CASSLGQGGEQFF | TGCGCCAGCAGCTTGGGTCAGGGTGGCGAGCAGTTCTTC
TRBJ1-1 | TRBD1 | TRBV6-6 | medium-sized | CASSPDRGMNTEAFF | TGTGCCAGCAGCCCTGACAGGGGCATGAACACTGAAGCTTTCTTT
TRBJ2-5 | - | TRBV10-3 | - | CAIGIAPQETQYF | TGTGCCATCGGGATAGCCCCCCAAGAGACCCAGTACTTC
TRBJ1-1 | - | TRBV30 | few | CACSRWDTEAFF | TGTGCCTGCTCCCGTTGGGACACTGAAGCTTTCTTT
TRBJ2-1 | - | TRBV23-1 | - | CASSPFRQESSYSEQFF | TGCGCCAGCAGTCCCTTTCGACAGGAGAGCTCCTACAGTGAGCAGTTCTTC
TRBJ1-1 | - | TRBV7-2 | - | CASSPRGRNIEAFF | TGTGCCAGCAGCCCGCGGGGTCGGAACATTGAAGCTTTCTTT
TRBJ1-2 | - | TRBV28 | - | CATNRRNYGYTF | TGTGCCACCAATAGACGGAACTATGGCTACACCTTC
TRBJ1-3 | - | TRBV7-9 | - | CASSSLNSGNTIYF | TGTGCCAGCAGCTCGCTAAACTCTGGAAACACCATATATTTT
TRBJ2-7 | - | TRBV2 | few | CASCSGDPPYEQYF | TGTGCCAGTTGTTCGGGGGACCCTCCCTACGAGCAGTACTTC
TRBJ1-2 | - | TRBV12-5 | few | CASGLGVNYGYTF | TGTGCTAGTGGTTTGGGAGTTAACTATGGCTACACCTTC
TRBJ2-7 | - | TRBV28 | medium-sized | CASSLSLYEQYF | TGTGCCAGCAGTTTATCCCTCTACGAGCAGTACTTC
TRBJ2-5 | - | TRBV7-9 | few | CASSRSGGTQYF | TGTGCCAGCAGCCGGTCCGGGGGGACCCAGTACTTC
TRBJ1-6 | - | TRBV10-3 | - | CAISESEYSPLHF | TGTGCCATCAGTGAGTCGGAGTATTCACCCCTCCACTTT
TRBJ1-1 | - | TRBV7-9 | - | CASSSYNLVSDTEAFF | TGTGCCAGCAGTTCCTACAACCTCGTCTCGGACACTGAAGCTTTCTTT